The clone carrying this TCR beta chain was detected a few times. Its antigen is unknown. This sample was included in a study of beta chain features in type 1 diabetes. Findings and caveats of the study: Researchers report that Type 1 diabetes patients had moderately but significantly shorter TCRB CDR3s across all four CD4+ subsets.

CDR1 is SNHLY and CDR2 is FYNNEI in the germline V gene. The CDR3 spans 16 residues. Trimming cost V 0 bases and J 3 bases; bases outside gene matches: 5. As every portion of the isolated RNA was reverse transcribed, the sequencing read expressed TCRB transcripts. Sequenced by immunoSEQ multiplex PCR; TCRdb stores in-frame clones only, minus some. The sample has approximately 250,000 clones; under 13% are singletons. The receptor's source is a man aged 30 to 45 with type 1 diabetes. The chain combines TRBV2 with TRBJ2-3; 8 bases match TRBD1. The specimen was naive CD4+ T cells from blood. CDR3 amino acids: CASSEAQGARTDTQYF. The CDR3 nucleotides read TGTGCCAGCAGTGAAGCGCAGGGGGCACGAACAGATACGCAGTATTTT.